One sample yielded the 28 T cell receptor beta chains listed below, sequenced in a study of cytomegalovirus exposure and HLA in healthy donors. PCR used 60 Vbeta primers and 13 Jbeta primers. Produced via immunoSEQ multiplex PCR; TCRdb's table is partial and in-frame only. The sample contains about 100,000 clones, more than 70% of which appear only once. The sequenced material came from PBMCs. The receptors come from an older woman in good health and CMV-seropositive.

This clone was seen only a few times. CDR3 sequence (DNA): TGTGCCAGCAGTGACAACTACGAGCAGTACTTC. As protein: CASSDNYEQYF. The gene calls are TRBV6-5 and TRBJ2-7; D is unresolved. This CDR3 spans 11 amino acids. Germline V gives CDR1 MNHEY, CDR2 SVGAGI. The V end was cut by 5 bases, the J end by 3 bases, with 5 bases between.

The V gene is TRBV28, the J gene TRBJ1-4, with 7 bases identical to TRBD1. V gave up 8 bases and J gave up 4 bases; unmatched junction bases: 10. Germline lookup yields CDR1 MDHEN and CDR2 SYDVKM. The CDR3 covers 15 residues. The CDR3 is CASSPTGQNNEKLFF. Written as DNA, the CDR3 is TGTGCCAGCTCCCCCACGGGACAGAATAATGAAAAACTGTTTTTT.

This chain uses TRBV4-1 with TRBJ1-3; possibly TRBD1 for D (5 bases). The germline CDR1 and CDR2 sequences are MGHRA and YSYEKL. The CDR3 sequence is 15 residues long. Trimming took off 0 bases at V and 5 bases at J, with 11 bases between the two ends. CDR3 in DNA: TGCGCCAGCAGCCAAGATGGGGCAGGGAGAAACACCATATATTTT. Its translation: CASSQDGAGRNTIYF.

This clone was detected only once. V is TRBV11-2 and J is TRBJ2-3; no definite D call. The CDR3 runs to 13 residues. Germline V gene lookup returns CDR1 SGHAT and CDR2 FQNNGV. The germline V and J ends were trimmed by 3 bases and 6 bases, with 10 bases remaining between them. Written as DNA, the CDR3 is TGTGCCAGCAGCTTGACTGCCTGGGATACGCAGTATTTT. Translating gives CASSLTAWDTQYF.

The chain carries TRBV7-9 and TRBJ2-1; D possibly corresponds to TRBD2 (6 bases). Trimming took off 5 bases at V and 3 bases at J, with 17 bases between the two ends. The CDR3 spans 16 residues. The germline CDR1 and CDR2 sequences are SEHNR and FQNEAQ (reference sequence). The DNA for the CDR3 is TGTGCCAGCAGCCCCCTGCGCGGGGCCCTCTACAATGAGCAGTTCTTC. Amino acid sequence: CASSPLRGALYNEQFF.

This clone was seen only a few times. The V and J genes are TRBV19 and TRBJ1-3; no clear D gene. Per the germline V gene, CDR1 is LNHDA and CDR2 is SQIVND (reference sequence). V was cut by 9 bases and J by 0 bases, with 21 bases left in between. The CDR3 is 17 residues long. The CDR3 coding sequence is TGTGCCAGCCGGGAGGGAACGGCCGGGAGCTCTGGAAACACCATATATTTT. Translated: CASREGTAGSSGNTIYF.

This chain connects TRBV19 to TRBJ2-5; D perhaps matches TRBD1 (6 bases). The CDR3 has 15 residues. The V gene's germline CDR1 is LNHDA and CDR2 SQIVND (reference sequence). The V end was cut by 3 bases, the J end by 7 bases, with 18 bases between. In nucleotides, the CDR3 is TGTGCCAGTAGTATTGGGGCCAGGGGCCAACTGACCCAGTACTTC. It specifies CASSIGARGQLTQYF.

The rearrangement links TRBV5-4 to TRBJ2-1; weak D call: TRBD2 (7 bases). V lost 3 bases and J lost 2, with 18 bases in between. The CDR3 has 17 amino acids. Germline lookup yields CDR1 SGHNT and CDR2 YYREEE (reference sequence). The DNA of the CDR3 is TGTGCCAGCAGCTCAAGGGGGGGGAGCGGGACCTACAATGAGCAGTTCTTC. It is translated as CASSSRGGSGTYNEQFF.

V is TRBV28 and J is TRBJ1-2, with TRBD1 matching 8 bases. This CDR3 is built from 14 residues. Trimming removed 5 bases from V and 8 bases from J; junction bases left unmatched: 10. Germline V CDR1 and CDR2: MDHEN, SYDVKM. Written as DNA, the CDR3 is TGTGCCAGCAGTATGAGGACAGGGTCGTTGGGCTACACCTTC. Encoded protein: CASSMRTGSLGYTF.

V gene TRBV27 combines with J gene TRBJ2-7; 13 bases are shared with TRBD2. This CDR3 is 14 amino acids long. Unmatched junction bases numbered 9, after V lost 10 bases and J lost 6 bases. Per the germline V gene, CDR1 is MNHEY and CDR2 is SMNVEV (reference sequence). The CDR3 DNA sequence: TGTGCCACCAAGACTAGCGGGAGGCCCTCCGAGCAGTACTTC. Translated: CATKTSGRPSEQYF.

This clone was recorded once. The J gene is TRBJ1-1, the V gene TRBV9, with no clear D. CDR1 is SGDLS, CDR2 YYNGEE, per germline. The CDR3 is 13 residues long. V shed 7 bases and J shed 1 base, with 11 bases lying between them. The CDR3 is CASVALENTEAFF. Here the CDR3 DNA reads TGTGCCAGCGTAGCACTCGAGAACACTGAAGCTTTCTTT.

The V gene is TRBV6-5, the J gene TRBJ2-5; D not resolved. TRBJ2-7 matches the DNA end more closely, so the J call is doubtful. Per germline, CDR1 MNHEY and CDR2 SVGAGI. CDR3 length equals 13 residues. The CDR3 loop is CASSYSRSYEQYF. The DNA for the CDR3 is TGTGCCAGCAGTTACTCCCGATCCTACGAGCAGTACTTC.

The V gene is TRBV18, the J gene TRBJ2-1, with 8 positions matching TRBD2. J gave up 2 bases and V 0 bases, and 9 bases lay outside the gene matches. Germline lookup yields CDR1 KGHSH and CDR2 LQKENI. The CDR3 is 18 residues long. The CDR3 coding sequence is TGTGCCAGCTCACCACCGAGACTAGCGTCGAATACCTACAATGAGCAGTTCTTC. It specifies CASSPPRLASNTYNEQFF.

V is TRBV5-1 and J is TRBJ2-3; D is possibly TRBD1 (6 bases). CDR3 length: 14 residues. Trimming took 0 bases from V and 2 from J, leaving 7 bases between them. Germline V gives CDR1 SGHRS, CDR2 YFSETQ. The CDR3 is CASSLGQATDTQYF. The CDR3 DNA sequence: TGCGCCAGCAGCTTGGGACAGGCCACAGATACGCAGTATTTT.

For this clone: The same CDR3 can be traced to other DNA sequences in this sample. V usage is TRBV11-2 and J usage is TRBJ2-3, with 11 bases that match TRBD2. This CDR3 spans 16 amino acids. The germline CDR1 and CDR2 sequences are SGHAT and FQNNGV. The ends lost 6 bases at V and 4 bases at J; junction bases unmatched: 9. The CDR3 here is CASRPIAGGWADTQYF. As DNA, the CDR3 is TGTGCCAGCAGGCCGATAGCGGGAGGGTGGGCAGATACGCAGTATTTT.

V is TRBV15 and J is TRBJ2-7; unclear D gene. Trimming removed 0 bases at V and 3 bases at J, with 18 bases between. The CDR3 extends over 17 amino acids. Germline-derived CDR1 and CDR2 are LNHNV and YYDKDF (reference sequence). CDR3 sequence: CATSRDRSLREGYEQYF. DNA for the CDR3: TGTGCCACCAGCAGAGATAGGAGTCTGAGAGAAGGCTACGAGCAGTACTTC.

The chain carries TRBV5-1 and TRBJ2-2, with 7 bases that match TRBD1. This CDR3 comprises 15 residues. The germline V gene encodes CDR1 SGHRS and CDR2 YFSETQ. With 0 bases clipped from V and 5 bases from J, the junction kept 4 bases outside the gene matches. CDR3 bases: TGCGCCAGCAGCTTGGGACAGGGATGGACCGGGGAGCTGTTTTTT. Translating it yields CASSLGQGWTGELFF.

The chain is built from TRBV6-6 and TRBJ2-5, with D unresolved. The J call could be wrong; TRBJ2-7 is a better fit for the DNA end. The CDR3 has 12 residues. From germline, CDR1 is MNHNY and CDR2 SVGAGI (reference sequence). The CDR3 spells CASRAGFYEQYF. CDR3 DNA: TGTGCCAGCAGAGCCGGGTTCTACGAGCAGTACTTC.

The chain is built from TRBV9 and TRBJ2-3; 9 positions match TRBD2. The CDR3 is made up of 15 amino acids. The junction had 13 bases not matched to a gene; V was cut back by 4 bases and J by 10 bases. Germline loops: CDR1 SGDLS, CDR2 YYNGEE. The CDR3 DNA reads TGTGCCAGCAGCCTAGCGGGATCCACTCCGAGTTCGCAGTATTTT. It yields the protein CASSLAGSTPSSQYF.

The DNA for the CDR3 is TGTGCCAGTAGTTCCGGGTGGGGCCGATCTAACTATGGCTACACCTTC. It yields the protein CASSSGWGRSNYGYTF. V is TRBV19 and J is TRBJ1-2; a possible D gene is TRBD1 (5 bases). This CDR3 region has 16 residues. Germline V CDR1 and CDR2: LNHDA, SQIVND (reference sequence). The V and J ends lost 5 bases and 0 bases respectively, with 16 bases between them.

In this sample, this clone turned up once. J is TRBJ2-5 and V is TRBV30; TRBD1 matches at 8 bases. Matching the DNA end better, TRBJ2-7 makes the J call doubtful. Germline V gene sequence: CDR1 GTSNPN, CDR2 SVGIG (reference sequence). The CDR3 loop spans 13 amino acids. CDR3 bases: TGTGCCTGGAGTGGTGACAGGGGCTACGAGCAGTACTTC. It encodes CAWSGDRGYEQYF.

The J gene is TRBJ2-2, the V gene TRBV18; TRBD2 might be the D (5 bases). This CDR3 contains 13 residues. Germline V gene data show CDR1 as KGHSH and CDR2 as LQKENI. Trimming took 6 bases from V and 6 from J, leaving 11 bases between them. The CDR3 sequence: CASSPTAAGELFF. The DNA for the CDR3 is TGTGCCAGCTCCCCCACAGCGGCCGGGGAGCTGTTTTTT.

CDR3 protein: CASSSTGLNLDTQYF. The CDR3 coding sequence is TGCGCCAGCAGCTCGACGGGACTAAATTTAGATACGCAGTATTTT. The genes are TRBV5-1 and TRBJ2-3; 7 bases map to TRBD2. The CDR3 totals 15 residues. Trimming took 3 bases from V and 5 from J; bases not matched to a gene: 9. Germline values: CDR1 SGHRS, CDR2 YFSETQ.

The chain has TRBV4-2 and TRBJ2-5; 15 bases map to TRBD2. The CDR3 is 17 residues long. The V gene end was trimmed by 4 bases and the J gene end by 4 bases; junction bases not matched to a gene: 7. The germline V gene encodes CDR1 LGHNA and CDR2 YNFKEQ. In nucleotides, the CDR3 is TGTGCCAGCAGCCGCGGACTAGCGGGAGGGCCGGGAGAGACCCAGTACTTC. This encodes CASSRGLAGGPGETQYF.

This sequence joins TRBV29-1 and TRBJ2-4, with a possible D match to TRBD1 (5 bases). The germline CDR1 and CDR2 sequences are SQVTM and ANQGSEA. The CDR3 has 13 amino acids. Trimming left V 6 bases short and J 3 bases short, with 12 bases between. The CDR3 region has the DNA TGCAGCGTGCGGACCCAGGGCAAAAACATTCAGTACTTC. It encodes CSVRTQGKNIQYF.

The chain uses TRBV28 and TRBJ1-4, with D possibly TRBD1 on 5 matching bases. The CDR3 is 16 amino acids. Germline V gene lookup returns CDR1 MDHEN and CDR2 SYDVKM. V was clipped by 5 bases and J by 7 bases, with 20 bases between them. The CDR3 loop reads CASSTLPGGQGEKLFF. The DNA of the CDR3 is TGTGCCAGCAGTACTCTGCCGGGGGGTCAGGGTGAAAAACTGTTTTTT.

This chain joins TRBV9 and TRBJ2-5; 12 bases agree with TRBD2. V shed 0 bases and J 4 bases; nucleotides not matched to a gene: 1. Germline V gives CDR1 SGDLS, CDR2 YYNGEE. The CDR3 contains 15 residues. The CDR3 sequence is CASSVEGLAGETQYF. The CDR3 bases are TGTGCCAGCAGCGTAGAGGGACTAGCGGGAGAGACCCAGTACTTC.

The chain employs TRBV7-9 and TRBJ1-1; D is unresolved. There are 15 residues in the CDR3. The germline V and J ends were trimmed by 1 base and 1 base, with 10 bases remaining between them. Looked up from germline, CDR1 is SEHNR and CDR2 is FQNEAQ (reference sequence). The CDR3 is CASSLEGSANTEAFF. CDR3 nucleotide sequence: TGTGCCAGCAGCTTAGAAGGGAGCGCGAACACTGAAGCTTTCTTT.